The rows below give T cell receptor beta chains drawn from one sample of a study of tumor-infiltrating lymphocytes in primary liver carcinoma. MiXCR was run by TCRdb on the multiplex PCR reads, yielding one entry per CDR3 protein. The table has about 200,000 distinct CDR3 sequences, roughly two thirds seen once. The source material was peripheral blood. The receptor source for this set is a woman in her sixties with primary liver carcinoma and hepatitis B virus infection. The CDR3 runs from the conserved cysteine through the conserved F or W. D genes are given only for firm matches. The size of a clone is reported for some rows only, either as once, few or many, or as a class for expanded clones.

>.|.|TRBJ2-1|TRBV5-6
TGTGCCAGCAGCATGGCCGGGACTTCGAGCTCCTACTATGAGCAGTTCTTC
CASSMAGTSSSYYEQFF
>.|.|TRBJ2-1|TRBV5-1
TGCGCCAGCAGCTTGGAGCGGAGAGGGAGAGTTCCCTCCTACAATGAGCAGTTCTTC
CASSLERRGRVPSYNEQFF
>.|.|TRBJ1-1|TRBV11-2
TGTGCCAGCAGCCCACATCAGCAAGGACACCTTCGCTTTTGGGGCAATGAAGCTTTCTTT
CASSPHQQGHLRFWGNEAFF
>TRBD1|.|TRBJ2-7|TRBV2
TGTGCCAGTAGTGAGGGGGCCGGGTCCTCCTACGAGCAGTACTTC
CASSEGAGSSYEQYF
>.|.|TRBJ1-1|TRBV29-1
TGCAGCGTTGAAGATCTTCTGGGATATAGCCACAGGAACATTGAAGCCTTCTTT
CSVEDLLGYSHRNIEAFF
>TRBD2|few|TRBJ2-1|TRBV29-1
TGCAGCGTTGATTATACTAGCGGGAGTTTTGCCTGCAATGAGCAGTTCTTC
CSVDYTSGSFACNEQFF
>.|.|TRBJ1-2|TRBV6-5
TGTGCCAGCAGATACTCAGGGAATGGCTACACCTTC
CASRYSGNGYTF
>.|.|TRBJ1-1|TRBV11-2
TGTGACAGCAGCTTACCGGTCAGTAACTCTGAAGCTTTCTTT
CDSSLPVSNSEAFF
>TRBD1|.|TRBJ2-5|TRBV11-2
TGTCCCGGCAGCTTAAGGGGACAGGGGATCCAAGAGACCCAGTACTTC
CPGSLRGQGIQETQYF
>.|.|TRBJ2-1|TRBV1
TGCACCAGCAGCATTCCACCCCTCCGACCTGGCGGGAGCGTCGACAATGAGCGGTTCTTC
CTSSIPPLRPGGSVDNERFF
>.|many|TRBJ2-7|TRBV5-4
TGTGCCAGCAGCTTGGTGGGAGGACGTGCCTACGAGCAGTACTTC
CASSLVGGRAYEQYF
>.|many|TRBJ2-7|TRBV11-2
TGTGCCAGCACAAAAGGGGTTGAGCAGTACTTC
CASTKGVEQYF
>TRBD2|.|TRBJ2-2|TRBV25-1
TGTGTCAGCAGTGACCTAGCGGGCGGGGAGCTGTTTTTT
CVSSDLAGGELFF
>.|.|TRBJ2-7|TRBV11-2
TGTGCCAGTAGCCTCCGACCCACCTACGAGCAGTACTTC
CASSLRPTYEQYF
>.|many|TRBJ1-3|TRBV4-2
TGTGCCAGCAGCCAAGCAGGAGGGACCTCTGGAAACACCATATATTTT
CASSQAGGTSGNTIYF
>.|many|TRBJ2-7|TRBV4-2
TGTGCCAGCAGCCAAAGTAAAACAGGGCCCTACGAGCAGTACTTC
CASSQSKTGPYEQYF
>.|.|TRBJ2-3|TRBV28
TGTGCCAGCAGTCCCCGTAGGAGACTGTCAGGGGATACGCAGTATTTT
CASSPRRRLSGDTQYF
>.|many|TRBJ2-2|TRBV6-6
TGTGCCAGCAGTGAAGACAGGAGAAGCACCGGGGAGCTGTTTTTT
CASSEDRRSTGELFF
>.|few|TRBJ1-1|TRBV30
TGTGCCTGGAGTGGATCTAGATTCAACACTGAAGCTTTCTTT
CAWSGSRFNTEAFF
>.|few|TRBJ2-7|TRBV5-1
TGCGCCAGCAGTCACGGGAGCTCCTACGAGCAGTACTTC
CASSHGSSYEQYF